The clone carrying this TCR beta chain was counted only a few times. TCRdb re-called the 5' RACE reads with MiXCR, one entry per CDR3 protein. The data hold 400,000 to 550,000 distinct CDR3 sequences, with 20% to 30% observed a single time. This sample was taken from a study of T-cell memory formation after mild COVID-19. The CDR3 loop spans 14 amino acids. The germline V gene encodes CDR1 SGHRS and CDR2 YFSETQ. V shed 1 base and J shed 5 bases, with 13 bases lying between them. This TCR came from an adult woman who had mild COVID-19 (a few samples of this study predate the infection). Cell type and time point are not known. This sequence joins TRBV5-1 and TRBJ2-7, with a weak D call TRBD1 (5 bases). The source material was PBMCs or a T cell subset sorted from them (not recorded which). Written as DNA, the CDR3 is TGCGCCAGCAGCTTGACCGGACATGGACACGAGCAGTACTTC. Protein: CASSLTGHGHEQYF.